The rows below give T cell receptor beta chains drawn from one sample of a study of graft-versus-host responses after intestinal transplantation. Antigens of these TCRs are unknown. Data came from immunoSEQ multiplex PCR; TCRdb stores just in-frame clones and leaves some out. Among about 130,000 clones listed, about 90% were seen once. Sequenced here: unstimulated CD4+ T cells sorted from spleen or lymph node cells, sampled before intestinal transplant. The receptors were gathered from a human donor who received an intestinal transplant. Each CDR3 is given with its conserved first and last residue. The D gene is left open where the match is weak. Clone size is stated in some rows and not others, as once, few, many or a class when expanded.

>TRBV2|NA|TRBJ1-1|TRBD1
TGTGCCAGCCGACAGGGGAACACTGAAGCTTTCTTT
CASRQGNTEAFF
>TRBV5-6|NA|TRBJ1-6|NA
TGTGCCAGCAGTCCCGCCATAGGCTCCTATAATTCACCCCTCCACTTT
CASSPAIGSYNSPLHF
>TRBV5-4|NA|TRBJ2-3|TRBD2
TGTGCCAGCAGCTTGGGCGGGGGGAGCACAGATACGCAGTATTTT
CASSLGGGSTDTQYF
>TRBV7-2|NA|TRBJ2-1|TRBD2
TGTGCCAGCAGCTTAGAGGCCAGCGGGAATATAGATGAGCAGTTCTTC
CASSLEASGNIDEQFF
>TRBV9|NA|TRBJ2-7|TRBD2
TGTGCCAGCAGCGTAGACGGAGCGGGAGCCTACGAGCAGTACTTC
CASSVDGAGAYEQYF
>TRBV5-6|NA|TRBJ2-1|NA
TGTGCCAGCAGCTTGGCATTAAACAATGAGCAGTTCTTC
CASSLALNNEQFF
>TRBV13|NA|TRBJ2-1|NA
TGTGCCAGCAGCTTAGTCACTCTCGAGGGTGATGAGCAGTTCTTC
CASSLVTLEGDEQFF
>TRBV28|NA|TRBJ2-3|NA
TGTGCCAGCAGTTCCGCCCTCGGTGATACGCAGTATTTT
CASSSALGDTQYF
>TRBV18|NA|TRBJ1-1|NA
TGTGCCAGCTCACCTGTGGCCGACACTGAAGCTTTCTTT
CASSPVADTEAFF
>TRBV5-5|once|TRBJ2-3|NA
TGTGCCAGCAGCCTGGGGGGAGCAGATACGCAGTATTTT
CASSLGGADTQYF
>TRBV5-1|NA|TRBJ2-7|NA
TGCGCCAGCAGCTTGGTTTCAGGGAGCTACGAGCAGTACTTC
CASSLVSGSYEQYF
>TRBV29-1|once|TRBJ2-7|NA
TGCAGCGTTTGGCCTCGGGGAGGGGGCTACGAGCAGTACTTC
CSVWPRGGGYEQYF
>TRBV5-1|NA|TRBJ2-7|NA
TGCGCCAGCAGCCTAGTCAGGGGACCCGACTACGAGCAGTACTTC
CASSLVRGPDYEQYF
>TRBV6-5|NA|TRBJ1-3|NA
TGTGCCAGCAGTTACACTGGACAATCAGGAAACACCATATATTTT
CASSYTGQSGNTIYF
>TRBV21-1|NA|TRBJ2-7|NA
TGTGCCAGCAGCCCCTCAGGGGGGTACGAGCAGTACTTC
CASSPSGGYEQYF
>TRBV9|NA|TRBJ2-7|NA
TGTGCCAGCAGCGTGAGAGGGACCAGCTCCTACGAGCAGTACTTC
CASSVRGTSSYEQYF
>TRBV4-3|NA|TRBJ2-7|TRBD1
TGCGCCAGCAGCCAAGAAGGTAGACAGGGCGAGCAGTACTTC
CASSQEGRQGEQYF
>TRBV5-1|NA|TRBJ2-7|NA
TGCGCCAGCAGCTGGAATTATGGTACCAGCTCAAACGAGCAGTACTTC
CASSWNYGTSSNEQYF
>TRBV2|once|TRBJ2-2|TRBD1
TGTGCCAGCACGTGGACAGGGGGGACCAACACCGGGGAGCTGTTTTTT
CASTWTGGTNTGELFF
>TRBV7-2|NA|TRBJ2-4|TRBD1
TGTGCCAGCAGCTATCTCTCAGGGGGCGCGGTCCAAAACATTCAGTACTTC
CASSYLSGGAVQNIQYF
>TRBV19|NA|TRBJ1-1|TRBD1
TGTGCCAGTAGTAGGGACAGAATGAACACTGAAGCTTTCTTT
CASSRDRMNTEAFF
>TRBV21-1|NA|TRBJ2-7|NA
TGTGCCAGCAGCTTATGGACAGGGAACTCCTACGAGCAGTACTTC
CASSLWTGNSYEQYF
>TRBV2|NA|TRBJ1-4|TRBD1
TGTGCCAGCAGGATCGACAGGGGAAACGAAAAACTGTTTTTT
CASRIDRGNEKLFF
>TRBV19|NA|TRBJ2-7|TRBD1
TGTGCCAGTAGTGTGCCGGGACAGGGAGCCTACGAGCAGTACTTC
CASSVPGQGAYEQYF
>TRBV6-5|NA|TRBJ1-1|NA
TGTGCCAGCAGTTTGCGGGCACGGATTAACACTGAAGCTTTCTTT
CASSLRARINTEAFF
>TRBV5-4|NA|TRBJ2-4|NA
TGTGCCAGCAGCTCCCCGAACACCCTAGCCAAAAACATTCAGTACTTC
CASSSPNTLAKNIQYF